The 5 T cell receptor beta chains presented below share a single source sample, sequenced in a study of graft-versus-host responses after intestinal transplantation. The protocol was immunoSEQ multiplex PCR, while the TCRdb copy is restricted to in-frame clones and leaves out a portion. The sample has 25,000 to 35,000 clones, about 85% seen once. Sequenced here: PBMCs, sampled about 430 days after intestinal transplantation. These TCRs come from a human patient who received an intestinal transplant, so some T cells may come from the graft donor.

The CDR3 nucleotides are TGTGCCAGCAGCTCCGACAACCGGGGCGGATACAATGAGCAGTTCTTC. It translates to CASSSDNRGGYNEQFF. This rearrangement joins TRBV11-1 to TRBJ2-1, with D perhaps being TRBD1 or TRBD2 (5 bases each). The CDR3 runs to 16 residues. V was clipped by 4 bases and J by 4 bases, with 17 bases between them. The V gene's germline CDR1 is SGHAT and CDR2 FQDESV (reference sequence). The whole variable domain, remainder taken from reference TRBV11-1 and TRBJ2-1, is EAEVAQSPRYKITEKSQAVAFWCDPISGHATLYWYRQILGQGPELLVQFQDESVVDDSQLPKDRFSAERLKGVDSTLKIQPAELGDSAMYLCASSSDNRGGYNEQFFGPGTRLTVL.

As for this clone: One junction end disagrees with the germline gene, perhaps due to a read error. The chain couples TRBV11-2 to TRBJ2-6; possibly TRBD1 for D (6 bases). The CDR3 totals 13 residues. Germline V gives CDR1 SGHAT, CDR2 FQNNGV. As DNA, the CDR3 is TGTGCCGGCAGGGGTACTGGGGCCAACGTCCTGACTTTC. This encodes CAGRGTGANVLTF.

The V call is TRBV11-2, the J call TRBJ1-1; 9 nucleotides align to TRBD1. Looked up from germline, CDR1 is SGHAT and CDR2 is FQNNGV. J was trimmed by 2 bases and V by 7 bases; bases with no gene match: 11. The CDR3 consists of 16 residues. This CDR3 is CASTPPGTGFNTEAFF. CDR3 DNA sequence: TGTGCCAGCACCCCTCCCGGGACAGGGTTTAACACTGAAGCTTTCTTT.

J is TRBJ1-1 and V is TRBV7-9; D is perhaps TRBD1 (6 bases). The germline CDR1 and CDR2 sequences are SEHNR and FQNEAQ (reference sequence). The CDR3 loop spans 16 amino acids. V was clipped by 0 bases and J by 4 bases, with 15 bases between them. CDR3 sequence: CASSLAVGGGGTEAFF. The DNA of the CDR3 is TGTGCCAGCAGCTTAGCGGTGGGGGGCGGAGGCACTGAAGCTTTCTTT.

The chain has TRBV6-5 and TRBJ2-7, with D possibly matching TRBD1 (5 bases). Germline-derived CDR1 and CDR2 are MNHEY and SVGAGI. The ends were cut back, 1 base at V and 3 bases at J, with 7 bases in the middle. CDR3 length: 13 amino acids. CDR3 DNA sequence: TGTGCCAGCAGTTACTATCAGGGCTACGAGCAGTACTTC. Its protein product is CASSYYQGYEQYF.